The rows below give T cell receptor beta chains drawn from one sample of a study of control samples from healthy donors and cancer patients. The assay was immunoSEQ multiplex PCR, and TCRdb's table has in-frame clones only and misses some. The table includes 100,000 to 150,000 clones, about 92% detected once. Source material: blood. These TCRs come from a woman in her fifties or sixties in good health. CDR3s include the opening cysteine and the closing phenylalanine or tryptophan. Fields, in order: CDR3 DNA, CDR3 protein, clone size, V gene, J gene, CDR3 length, D gene. D genes are given only for firm matches. Clone size is stated in some rows and not others, as once, few, many or a class when expanded.

TGCGCCAGCAGCCAGAACGACGGGGCGCACACTGAAGCTTTCTTT,CASSQNDGAHTEAFF,.,TRBV4-1,TRBJ1-1,15,.
TGTGCCAGTAGTATCGGGAGCGGGGCCTACGAGCAGTACTTC,CASSIGSGAYEQYF,.,TRBV19,TRBJ2-7,14,TRBD2
TGTGCCAGCAGGCCGTATAGGGAAAACTATGGCTACACCTTC,CASRPYRENYGYTF,.,TRBV28,TRBJ1-2,14,.
TGTGCCAGCAGCTTAACTGGGACAGGGATGGTCGGTGAAGCTTTCTTT,CASSLTGTGMVGEAFF,.,TRBV11-2,TRBJ1-1,16,TRBD1
TGTGCCATCAGTGAGTCGACTCGAGGGGAGCTGTTTTTT,CAISESTRGELFF,.,TRBV10-3,TRBJ2-2,13,.
TGTGCCAGCAGCTTTCTAGCGACGGAGCAGTACTTC,CASSFLATEQYF,.,TRBV7-8,TRBJ2-7,12,.
TGTGCCAGCAGCATTTTCGGACAGGGAGGTCCTGAGCTGTTTTTT,CASSIFGQGGPELFF,.,TRBV7-8,TRBJ2-2,15,TRBD1
TGTGCCAGCAGGGTCGACACAGGGTTCACTGAAGCTTTCTTT,CASRVDTGFTEAFF,.,TRBV2,TRBJ1-1,14,.
TGTGCCAGCAGCCAAAGACACGCAGATACGCAGTATTTT,CASSQRHADTQYF,once,TRBV7-6,TRBJ2-3,13,.
TGTGCCAGCAGCGCACACCCGACAGGGGCTTACGAGCAGTACTTC,CASSAHPTGAYEQYF,few,TRBV9,TRBJ2-7,15,TRBD1
TGTGCCACCAGTGACCATGGACTAGCGGGTGCCCAGGGGGAGCTGTTTTTT,CATSDHGLAGAQGELFF,.,TRBV24-1,TRBJ2-2,17,TRBD2
TGTGCCACCAGTGATGCACAGGGGGCAAAAACTGAAGCTTTCTTT,CATSDAQGAKTEAFF,.,TRBV24-1,TRBJ1-1,15,TRBD1
TGTGCCAGCAAAATTCAGGGTGGGACGGCGTACACTGAAGCTTTCTTT,CASKIQGGTAYTEAFF,.,TRBV2,TRBJ1-1,16,.
TGCAGCGTTGGATCGGGGTTTGAAAAACTGTTTTTT,CSVGSGFEKLFF,.,TRBV29-1,TRBJ1-4,12,.
TGTGCCAGCAGGCGAAACAGGGAGCACTATGGCTACACCTTC,CASRRNREHYGYTF,.,TRBV6-5,TRBJ1-2,14,.
TGTGCCAGCAGTGAAATTTCAGGTGAAGCTTTCTTT,CASSEISGEAFF,.,TRBV25-1,TRBJ1-1,12,.
TGCAGCGGACGAACAGGGGGAGAGACCCAGTACTTC,CSGRTGGETQYF,.,TRBV29-1,TRBJ2-5,12,TRBD1
TGTGCCAGCAGTTTACTGACAGGGGGCAACACTGAAGCTTTCTTT,CASSLLTGGNTEAFF,.,TRBV28,TRBJ1-1,15,TRBD1
TGTGCCAGTAGGGGGGGGGCCAATCAGCCCCAGCATTTT,CASRGGANQPQHF,.,TRBV19,TRBJ1-5,13,.
TGTGCCAGCAGCTTAGATAGGCTAGCCTACGAGCAGTACTTC,CASSLDRLAYEQYF,.,TRBV11-2,TRBJ2-7,14,.
TGTGCCAGCAGCGCCCCTCTCGGGAAACTGTTTTTT,CASSAPLGKLFF,.,TRBV14,TRBJ1-4,12,.
TGTGCCAGCAGGGACCGGGAGGGGACTGAAGCTTTCTTT,CASRDREGTEAFF,.,TRBV25-1,TRBJ1-1,13,.
TGTGCCAGCAGCTCCACGGGACTCCGGGGGGGCACTGAAGCTTTCTTT,CASSSTGLRGGTEAFF,once,TRBV7-9,TRBJ1-1,16,.
TGTGCCAGCAGCACTCTAGCTGCCCCCTACAATGAGCAGTTCTTC,CASSTLAAPYNEQFF,once,TRBV7-9,TRBJ2-1,15,.
TGTGCCAGCAGTACACCCTATCCGGGACAGGACAACTATGGCTACACCTTC,CASSTPYPGQDNYGYTF,.,TRBV28,TRBJ1-2,17,TRBD1
TGTGCCAGCAGTAGACAGGAGGATCAGCCCCAGCATTTT,CASSRQEDQPQHF,.,TRBV12-3/TRBV12-4,TRBJ1-5,13,.
TGTGCCAGCAGTGCAGGGGGCACAAAACTGTTTTTT,CASSAGGTKLFF,.,TRBV12-3/TRBV12-4,TRBJ1-4,12,TRBD1
TGTGCCAGCAGTTACTCGATCTCGCCATCGGATACGCAGTATTTT,CASSYSISPSDTQYF,once,TRBV6-5,TRBJ2-3,15,.
TGTGCCAGCAGGCAGATTGAAAAACTGTTTTTT,CASRQIEKLFF,.,TRBV2,TRBJ1-4,11,.
TGTGCCAGCAGTGAATTCGAGGGGCGTCAGCCCCAGCATTTT,CASSEFEGRQPQHF,.,TRBV2,TRBJ1-5,14,.
TGTGCCACCTCCGCAGACACCTATGGCTACACCTTC,CATSADTYGYTF,once,TRBV18,TRBJ1-2,12,.
TGCGCCAGCAGCTCGTGGACAGGAAGGGCTGAAGCTTTCTTT,CASSSWTGRAEAFF,.,TRBV5-1,TRBJ1-1,14,TRBD1
TGTGCCAGCAGTCTCCTATGGGGCAATGAGCAGTTCTTC,CASSLLWGNEQFF,.,TRBV6-6,TRBJ2-1,13,.
TGTGCCAGCAGCACAACCTCTAGAGGCTACACCTTC,CASSTTSRGYTF,.,TRBV28,TRBJ1-2,12,.
TGTGCCAGCTCACCACGGGGGCCGGAGACCCAGTACTTC,CASSPRGPETQYF,.,TRBV18,TRBJ2-5,13,.
TGTGCCAGTAGTATTATAAAGCGGAGCACCTACAATGAGCAGTTCTTC,CASSIIKRSTYNEQFF,.,TRBV19,TRBJ2-1,16,.
TGTGCCAGCAGTGAAGGTCGGGGTGGGGAGACCCAGTACTTC,CASSEGRGGETQYF,.,TRBV6-1,TRBJ2-5,14,.
TGTGCCAGCAGCTTAGGGGGGGCGCCCGGTGAAGCTTTCTTT,CASSLGGAPGEAFF,.,TRBV7-9,TRBJ1-1,14,.
TGTGCCACCAGCAGAGATCCGGGGGGGGCGTTGGATGAGCAGTTCTTC,CATSRDPGGALDEQFF,once,TRBV15,TRBJ2-1,16,TRBD2
TGTGCCAGCAGCTTAGGCCGGGACAGGGGCGGCTACACCTTC,CASSLGRDRGGYTF,.,TRBV11-2,TRBJ1-2,14,TRBD1
TGTGCCAGCAGCTTGACTAGCGGGGGCGCAGATACGCAGTATTTT,CASSLTSGGADTQYF,.,TRBV9,TRBJ2-3,15,TRBD2
TGTGCCAGCAGCCGTTGGGACCGCGACAATGAGCAGTTCTTC,CASSRWDRDNEQFF,.,TRBV3-1/TRBV3-2,TRBJ2-1,14,.
TGTGCCAGTAGTATGGCGACAGGGTTGATAGTCACAAGAGAGACCCAGTACTTC,CASSMATGLIVTRETQYF,.,TRBV19,TRBJ2-5,18,TRBD1
TGCAGTGCTGGACAGGATGGCTACACCTTC,CSAGQDGYTF,.,TRBV20-1,TRBJ1-2,10,TRBD1
TGTGCCAGCAGCTTGGACCCAATCCGGGGGTCTGGAAACACCATATATTTT,CASSLDPIRGSGNTIYF,.,TRBV5-5,TRBJ1-3,17,.
TGTGCCAGCAGCCGGCCAGACACCGAGAACAATGAGCAGTTCTTC,CASSRPDTENNEQFF,.,TRBV14,TRBJ2-1,15,.